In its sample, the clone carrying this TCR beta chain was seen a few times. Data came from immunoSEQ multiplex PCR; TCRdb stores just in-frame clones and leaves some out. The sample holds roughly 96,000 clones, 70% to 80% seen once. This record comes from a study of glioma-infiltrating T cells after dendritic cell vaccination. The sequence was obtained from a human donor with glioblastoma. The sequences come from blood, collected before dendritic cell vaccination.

The CDR3 nucleotides are TGTGCCAGCAGCCTCGGGACTAGCAGTAACCAAGAGACCCAGTACTTC. Protein: CASSLGTSSNQETQYF. The chain uses TRBV4-2 and TRBJ2-5; TRBD2 matches at 9 bases. The CDR3 spans 16 residues. Per germline, CDR1 LGHNA and CDR2 YNFKEQ. V was clipped by 4 bases and J by 0 bases; unmatched bases: 6.